One and the same sample provided the 7 T cell receptor beta chains below, sequenced in a study of shared clonotypes between healthy human individuals. Terminally differentiated effector memory CD45RA+ cells were excluded by CCR7 positive selection of CD45RO-negative cells. Profiling relied on immunoSEQ multiplex PCR, and the TCRdb table lists in-frame clones only, not all of them. Here the sample spans 1.5 million to 2.5 million clones, roughly 95% being singletons. Sequenced: naive CD8+ T cells sorted from blood. The receptors here all came from a man in his late teens or twenties in good health.

V and J are TRBV6-1 and TRBJ1-2; 11 bases are shared with TRBD1. CDR1 is MNHNS, CDR2 SASEGT, per germline. After removal of 1 base from V and 7 bases from J, the junction contained 2 bases not matched to a gene. The CDR3 is made up of 14 amino acids. CDR3 coding DNA: TGTGCCAGCAGTGAAGGGACAGGGGGCAGTGGCTACACCTTC. Translation: CASSEGTGGSGYTF.

This chain links TRBV7-3 with TRBJ1-1; D gene uncertain. The CDR3 totals 13 residues. Germline CDR1 SGHTA, CDR2 FQGTGA. Trimming removed 6 bases at V and 3 bases at J, with 11 bases between. CDR3 region: CASRPDGYTEAFF. In DNA form, the CDR3 reads TGTGCCAGCAGACCGGACGGTTACACTGAAGCTTTCTTT.

A few counts support this clone. V is TRBV27 and J is TRBJ1-4; D may be TRBD1 (5 bases). CDR1 and CDR2 (germline): MNHEY, SMNVEV (reference sequence). The CDR3 extends over 13 amino acids. V shed 6 bases and J shed 5 bases, with 10 bases lying between them. The CDR3 reads CASSWQGNEKLFF. CDR3 in DNA: TGTGCCAGCAGCTGGCAGGGCAATGAAAAACTGTTTTTT.

The CDR3 region is CSVELPTSGRAYEQYF. The DNA for the CDR3 is TGCAGCGTTGAATTGCCAACTAGCGGGAGGGCCTACGAGCAGTACTTC. The rearrangement links TRBV29-1 to TRBJ2-7; 13 positions agree with TRBD2. CDR1 and CDR2 from the germline V gene are SQVTM and ANQGSEA. This CDR3 is 16 amino acids long. J gave up 2 bases and V 2 bases, and 6 bases lay outside the gene matches.

V is TRBV27 and J is TRBJ2-7; 7 nucleotides agree with TRBD1. This CDR3 region has 16 residues. Germline CDR1 MNHEY, CDR2 SMNVEV (reference sequence). Germline trimming cut 3 bases from V and 0 bases from J; bases unmatched to any gene: 8. CDR3 residues: CASSFSQGVISYEQYF. CDR3 coding DNA: TGTGCCAGCAGTTTTTCGCAGGGGGTGATCTCCTACGAGCAGTACTTC.

The gene calls are TRBV27 and TRBJ1-4, with D hard to call. The CDR3 consists of 13 residues. Per the germline V gene, CDR1 is MNHEY and CDR2 is SMNVEV (reference sequence). Trimming took 4 bases from V and 8 from J, leaving 11 bases between them. CDR3 sequence: CASSSTIGEKLFF. CDR3 DNA: TGTGCCAGCAGTTCCACTATCGGCGAAAAACTGTTTTTT.

The V and J genes are TRBV28 and TRBJ2-7, with TRBD1 identical over 7 bases. There are 14 residues in the CDR3. CDR1 and CDR2 from the germline V gene are MDHEN and SYDVKM. V dropped 6 bases and J dropped 2; count of bases not matched to a gene: 7. CDR3 in DNA: TGTGCCAGCAGAATAGCCGGGACAGCCTACGAGCAGTACTTC. It codes for CASRIAGTAYEQYF.